Sequencing of this TCR beta chain was carried out in a study of cytomegalovirus exposure and HLA in healthy donors. The PCR was carried out with 60 Vbeta primers and 13 Jbeta primers. Clones were read by immunoSEQ multiplex PCR, and TCRdb kept only the in-frame ones, dropping some. The repertoire consists of 90,000 to 120,000 clones, with over 65% occurring once and the leading ten covering around 13%. Trimming pared 2 bases from V and 6 bases from J, leaving 11 bases between. Germline CDR1 and CDR2: MNHEY and SMNVEV (reference sequence). The CDR3 spans 14 residues. Study results and limitations: A later examination showed that TCR association rates differed by HLA locus, with DRB1 most and HLA-C fewest.

This clone was picked up a small number of times. The antigen is not known. The specimen was PBMCs. The chain is built from TRBV27 and TRBJ2-1; tentatively, D is TRBD2 (5 bases). The TCR originated in a woman in her thirties or forties in good health and CMV-seropositive. For the CDR3, the DNA is TGTGCCAGCAGTTTAAGCGTCGGGATCAATGAGCAGTTCTTC. Translated: CASSLSVGINEQFF.